This TCR beta chain is drawn from a study of CD8+ T cells in alopecia areata. About the study: Each day, treated patients took oral tofacitinib twice, at 5 to 10 mg per dose. Regarding the study as a whole: Any link of baseline CD8+ expansion to response, resting on one nonresponder, remains uncertain.

Comments on this clone: Its antigen is still unknown.

Specified treatment: oral pan-JAK inhibitor, 5-10 mg twice daily. In each case, RNA was isolated and then reverse transcribed into cDNA as the sequencing template. This table comes from immunoSEQ multiplex PCR, and its TCRdb copy is limited to in-frame clones, with some not included. The sample consists of 150,000 to 200,000 clones, roughly 60% of them appearing once. V gave up 1 base and J gave up 8 bases, with 11 bases separating them. This CDR3 spans 13 amino acids. CDR1 and CDR2 from the germline V gene are ENHRY and SYGVKD. This rearrangement joins TRBV10-3 to TRBJ1-1, with D possibly TRBD1 on 5 matching bases. This receptor was obtained from a human donor with alopecia areata. The input for sequencing was CD4+ T cells sorted from blood, taken at week 56, from a patient treated with tofacitinib. CDR3 sequence (DNA): TGTGCCATCAGTGAGTATTATGGGGCAGAAGCTTTCTTT. Translated: CAISEYYGAEAFF.